This passage covers 12 T cell receptor beta chains from one sample sequenced in a study of T cell repertoires in cytomegalovirus infection. In TCRdb, the reads were re-called with MiXCR into one record per CDR3 protein. The sample has about 220,000 distinct CDR3 sequences, less than 50% seen once; the top ten hold roughly three fifths. These receptors are not linked to any known antigen. Sequenced material: CD8+ T cells from cultured PBMCs, taken from culture after CMV antigen stimulation. Every receptor here comes from a human donor in good health (CMV status not recorded). Some clones in this sample may be carry-over from other donors' samples.

This clonotype was counted a single time. The chain couples TRBV24-1 to TRBJ2-3, with D possibly being TRBD1 (5 bases). The V gene lost 3 bases and the J gene lost 1 base, with 13 bases spanning the gap. CDR3 length: 16 residues. CDR1 KGHDR and CDR2 SFDVKD come from the germline V gene. The CDR3 region is CATSDGKGLRTDTQYF. CDR3 nucleotide sequence: TGTGCCACCAGTGATGGAAAGGGGTTACGCACAGATACGCAGTATTTT.

This clonotype came up many times. V is TRBV7-2 and J is TRBJ2-3; D uncertain. This CDR3 region has 14 residues. CDR1 is SGHTA, CDR2 FQGNSA, per germline. Trimming removed 4 bases at V and 2 bases at J, with 10 bases between. CDR3 protein: CASSSTAYTDTQYF. The DNA of the CDR3 is TGTGCCAGCAGCTCCACGGCCTACACAGATACGCAGTATTTT.

This clonotype was detected only a few times. The chain has TRBV7-2 and TRBJ1-2; D is perhaps TRBD1 (5 bases). The germline V gene encodes CDR1 SGHTA and CDR2 FQGNSA. This CDR3 is 13 amino acids long. The V and J ends lost 8 bases and 4 bases respectively, with 14 bases between them. The CDR3, as DNA: TGTGCCAGCCCCAACCCTCAGGGCTATGGCTACACCTTC. It yields the protein CASPNPQGYGYTF.

This clonotype was detected many times. V is TRBV7-2 and J is TRBJ2-1; 7 bases agree with TRBD1. Germline values: CDR1 SGHTA, CDR2 FQGNSA. The ends lost 2 bases at V and 0 bases at J; junction bases unmatched: 13. This CDR3 region has 19 residues. CDR3 loop: CASSLRDRTGYPSYNEQFF. CDR3 DNA sequence: TGTGCCAGCAGCTTAAGGGACCGGACAGGCTATCCCTCCTACAATGAGCAGTTCTTC.

The chain joins TRBV4-2 to TRBJ1-1; TRBD1 might be the D (6 bases). The V end lost 1 base, the J end lost 3 bases, and 15 bases lay between the germline ends. Per the germline V gene, CDR1 is LGHNA and CDR2 is YNFKEQ. The CDR3 length is 16 residues. The CDR3 DNA reads as TGTGCCAGCAGCCAAGCCGGACAGATAAAGGACACTGAAGCTTTCTTT. Residues: CASSQAGQIKDTEAFF.

In its sample, this clonotype was seen a few times. The J gene is TRBJ2-7, the V gene TRBV28; 9 nucleotides match TRBD2. Germline-derived CDR1 and CDR2 are MDHEN and SYDVKM. The CDR3 has 17 residues. After removal of 4 bases from V and 7 bases from J, the junction contained 17 bases not matched to a gene. This CDR3 is CASSYYLAGATLPEQYF. DNA for the CDR3: TGTGCCAGCAGTTACTACTTAGCGGGAGCCACCCTTCCAGAGCAGTACTTC.

V usage is TRBV5-6 and J usage is TRBJ2-5, with 11 bases identical to TRBD1. The CDR3 is 15 amino acids. In germline, CDR1 is SGHDT, CDR2 YYEEEE. V lost 3 bases and J lost 6; bases outside the gene matches: 7. DNA of the CDR3: TGTGCCAGCAGCTACGGGACAGGGGGTGTGAAGACCCAGTACTTC. It specifies CASSYGTGGVKTQYF.

The chain uses TRBV4-2 and TRBJ2-7; D gene ambiguous. V was cut by 4 bases and J by 1 base, with 17 bases left in between. The CDR3 length is 16 residues. Germline CDR1 is LGHNA and CDR2 is YNFKEQ. The CDR3 nucleotides are TGTGCCAGCAGCCCCGAGGTTAGGCAAAAATCCTACGAGCAGTACTTC. This translates into CASSPEVRQKSYEQYF.

This clonotype was counted a few times. Here the CDR3 reads CASSESGQGRGGYTF. In nucleotides, the CDR3 is TGTGCCAGCAGCGAATCGGGACAGGGACGGGGTGGCTACACCTTC. J is TRBJ1-2 and V is TRBV9; 9 bases match TRBD1. The CDR3 covers 15 residues. Trimming cost V 3 bases and J 7 bases; bases outside gene matches: 10. The germline V gene has CDR1 SGDLS and CDR2 YYNGEE.

V and J are TRBV7-3 and TRBJ1-2, with D possibly TRBD1 on 6 matching bases. CDR3 length: 16 residues. The V gene lost 5 bases and the J gene lost 4 bases, with 20 bases spanning the gap. The germline CDR1 and CDR2 sequences are SGHTA and FQGTGA. The CDR3 loop is CASSPNYSGHPYGYTF. The CDR3 DNA follows: TGTGCCAGCAGCCCCAATTATTCGGGACACCCCTATGGCTACACCTTC.

The chain employs TRBV20-1 and TRBJ1-2; D possibly corresponds to TRBD1 (5 bases). This CDR3 has 14 residues. Germline V gene sequence: CDR1 DFQATT, CDR2 SNEGSKA (reference sequence). Trimming removed 6 bases at V and 7 bases at J, with 21 bases between. The CDR3 here is CSAISGPRWLGYTF. The CDR3 coding sequence is TGCAGTGCGATTTCAGGGCCCCGGTGGCTTGGCTACACCTTC.

This clonotype was seen a handful of times. J is TRBJ1-4 and V is TRBV7-9, with TRBD1 matching over 10 bases. Trimming cost V 5 bases and J 1 base; bases outside gene matches: 7. Germline V CDR1 and CDR2: SEHNR, FQNEAQ (reference sequence). CDR3 length: 17 amino acids. CDR3 in amino acids: CASSTTDRGRTNEKLFF. The CDR3 DNA follows: TGTGCCAGCAGCACTACCGACAGGGGGCGAACTAATGAAAAACTGTTTTTT. The variable domain in full, with the rest retrieved from reference TRBV7-9 and TRBJ1-4, is DTGVSQNPRHKITKRGQNVTFRCDPISEHNRLYWYRQTLGQGPEFLTYFQNEAQLEKSRLLSDRFSAERPKGSFSTLEIQRTEQGDSAMYLCASSTTDRGRTNEKLFFGSGTQLSVL.